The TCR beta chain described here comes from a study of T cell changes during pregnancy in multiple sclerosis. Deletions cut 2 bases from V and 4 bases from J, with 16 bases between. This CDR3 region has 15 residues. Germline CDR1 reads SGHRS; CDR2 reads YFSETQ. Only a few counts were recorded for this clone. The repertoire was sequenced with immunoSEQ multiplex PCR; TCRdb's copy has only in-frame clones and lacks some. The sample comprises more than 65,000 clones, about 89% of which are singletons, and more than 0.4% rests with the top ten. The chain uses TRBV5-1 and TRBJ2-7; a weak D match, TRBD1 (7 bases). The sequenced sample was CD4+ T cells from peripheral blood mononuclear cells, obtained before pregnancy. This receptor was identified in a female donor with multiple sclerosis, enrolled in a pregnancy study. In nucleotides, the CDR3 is TGCGCCAGCAGCTTACCCCGGGCAGGGGGGTACGAGCAGTACTTC. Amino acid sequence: CASSLPRAGGYEQYF.